The next 28 T cell receptor beta chains were all read from a single sample in a study of blood T cell repertoires in COVID-19. The protocol was immunoSEQ multiplex PCR, while the TCRdb copy is restricted to in-frame clones and leaves out a portion. The table shows around 130,000 clones, with under 90% occurring only once. What was sequenced was PBMCs or T cells enriched from blood (not recorded which). Receptors were obtained from a man in his forties with acute COVID-19.

V usage is TRBV9 and J usage is TRBJ2-5; 11 nucleotides align to TRBD2. This CDR3 has 17 amino acids. V dropped 3 bases and J dropped 1; count of bases not matched to a gene: 8. The germline V gene has CDR1 SGDLS and CDR2 YYNGEE. The CDR3 DNA reads as TGTGCCAGCAGCGACGGGTCTAGCGGGGGGTTCCAAGAGACCCAGTACTTC. Translation: CASSDGSSGGFQETQYF.

The chain combines TRBV12-3 or TRBV12-4 with TRBJ2-1, with D maybe TRBD2 (5 bases). CDR3 length: 12 residues. V lost 6 bases to trimming and J lost 15 bases, with 18 bases between them. CDR3 residues: CASSAGGLSRFF. CDR3 bases: TGTGCCAGCAGCGCCGGTGGACTTAGTCGGTTCTTC.

The table lists this clone with a few counts. This chain uses TRBV3-1 (or the pseudogene TRBV3-2) with TRBJ1-2, with D uncertain. Trimming left V 3 bases short and J 8 bases short, with 10 bases between. The CDR3 sequence is 12 residues long. Germline CDR1 is LGHDT and CDR2 is YNNKEL (reference sequence). CDR3 sequence reads: CASSQDLEGYTF. The CDR3 coding sequence is TGTGCCAGCAGCCAGGACTTGGAGGGCTACACCTTC.

CDR3 in amino acids: CASRRQGVSSGNTIYF. The CDR3, as DNA: TGTGCCAGTAGACGACAGGGGGTCAGCTCTGGAAACACCATATATTTT. The rearrangement uses TRBV19 and TRBJ1-3; 9 bases line up with TRBD1. The CDR3 is 16 amino acids. The ends lost 6 bases at V and 0 bases at J; junction bases unmatched: 6. Germline V gene sequence: CDR1 LNHDA, CDR2 SQIVND (reference sequence). The entire variable domain, with the rest obtained from reference TRBV19 and TRBJ1-3, is as follows: DGGITQSPKYLFRKEGQNVTLSCEQNLNHDAMYWYRQDPGQGLRLIYYSQIVNDFQKGDIAEGYSVSREKKESFPLTVTSAQKNPTAFYLCASRRQGVSSGNTIYFGEGSWLTVV.

The chain employs TRBV7-2 and TRBJ1-2, with 12 nucleotides matching TRBD1. This CDR3 is built from 14 residues. Germline V CDR1 and CDR2: SGHTA, FQGNSA. Unmatched junction bases numbered 2, after V lost 5 bases and J lost 4 bases. CDR3 sequence: CASSPGQGAYGYTF. CDR3 coding DNA: TGTGCCAGCAGCCCGGGACAGGGGGCCTATGGCTACACCTTC.

This clone was counted once. This sequence joins TRBV28 and TRBJ1-6; D gene ambiguous. The CDR3 contains 13 residues. Germline lookup yields CDR1 MDHEN and CDR2 SYDVKM. Trimming shortened V by 7 bases and J by 7 bases, and 11 bases separated the two germline ends. The CDR3 sequence: CASTLGPNSPLHF. In DNA form, the CDR3 reads TGTGCCAGCACCTTGGGCCCCAATTCACCCCTCCACTTT.

The chain uses TRBV13 and TRBJ1-2; 9 bases are shared with TRBD1. Germline loops: CDR1 PRHDT, CDR2 FYEKMQ (reference sequence). CDR3 length equals 14 residues. The V and J ends lost 0 bases and 5 bases, in that order; junction bases with no gene match: 1. This CDR3 reads CASSLGTGGYGYTF. The CDR3 nucleotides read TGTGCCAGCAGCTTAGGGACAGGGGGTTATGGCTACACCTTC.

The CDR3 sequence is CASREGYRGRIGGELFF. In DNA form, the CDR3 reads TGCGCCAGCAGAGAGGGGTACAGGGGAAGGATCGGCGGGGAGCTGTTTTTT. The J gene is TRBJ2-2, the V gene TRBV5-1, with 7 positions matching TRBD1. Germline trimming cut 5 bases from V and 7 bases from J; bases unmatched to any gene: 17. The CDR3 has 17 residues. Germline V gives CDR1 SGHRS, CDR2 YFSETQ. The complete variable domain, with remaining parts taken from reference TRBV5-1 and TRBJ2-2, reads KAGVTQTPRYLIKTRGQQVTLSCSPISGHRSVSWYQQTPGQGLQFLFEYFSETQRNKGNFPGRFSGRQFSNSRSEMNVSTLELGDSALYLCASREGYRGRIGGELFFGEGSRLTVL.

The rearrangement links TRBV11-2 to TRBJ1-1; D remains ambiguous. The V gene's germline CDR1 is SGHAT and CDR2 FQNNGV. V lost 0 bases and J lost 5, with 13 bases in between. The CDR3 is made up of 15 amino acids. This CDR3 is CASSLEGWISTEAFF. The CDR3 DNA reads TGTGCCAGCAGCTTAGAGGGCTGGATTTCGACTGAAGCTTTCTTT.

The chain uses TRBV6-5 and TRBJ2-5; the D is unclear. V was cut by 5 bases and J by 7 bases, with 14 bases left in between. This CDR3 has 13 residues. Germline CDR1 reads MNHEY; CDR2 reads SVGAGI. Here the CDR3 DNA reads TGTGCCAGCAGTCCCTGGAGATCGACGACCCAGTACTTC. Amino acids: CASSPWRSTTQYF.

The CDR3, as DNA: TGTGCCTGGAGGGGGAAACCCGGGACAGGGGCCTACGAGCAGTACTTC. This encodes CAWRGKPGTGAYEQYF. J is TRBJ2-7 and V is TRBV30; 10 bases fit TRBD1. Germline V gene lookup returns CDR1 GTSNPN and CDR2 SVGIG (reference sequence). This CDR3 has 16 amino acids. V trimming: 3 bases; J trimming: 2 bases; junction bases outside the gene matches: 10. The full variable domain, in which reference TRBV30 and TRBJ2-7 provide the parts outside the CDR3, is SQTIHQWPATLVQPVGSPLSLECTVEGTSNPNLYWYRQAAGRGLQLLFYSVGIGQISSEVPQNLSASRPQDRQFILSSKKLLLSDSGFYLCAWRGKPGTGAYEQYFGPGTRLTVT.

The rearrangement joins TRBV29-1 to TRBJ1-2, with no clear D. The CDR3 covers 9 residues. V shed 6 bases and J shed 8 bases, with 7 bases lying between them. Germline CDR1 is SQVTM and CDR2 is ANQGSEA. The chain's CDR3 is CSVPGGYTF. The CDR3 DNA reads as TGCAGCGTGCCCGGGGGCTACACCTTC.

This chain joins TRBV25-1 and TRBJ2-3; D ambiguous. The CDR3 is 14 residues long. Trimming left V 6 bases short and J 0 bases short, with 10 bases between. CDR1 and CDR2 (germline): MGHDK, SYGVNS. Here the CDR3 reads CASRGSISTDTQYF. CDR3 coding DNA: TGTGCCAGCAGGGGCAGCATAAGCACAGATACGCAGTATTTT.

The CDR3 here is CASRKDRGQETQYF. DNA for the CDR3: TGTGCCAGCAGGAAGGACAGGGGGCAAGAGACCCAGTACTTC. The rearrangement joins TRBV27 to TRBJ2-5, with 10 positions matching TRBD1. This CDR3 is built from 14 residues. Germline V gene sequence: CDR1 MNHEY, CDR2 SMNVEV (reference sequence). V lost 6 bases and J lost 2; bases outside the gene matches: 3.

This clone is a singleton in its sample. This chain links TRBV20-1 with TRBJ1-2; TRBD1 matches 7 bases. The trim removed 3 bases at V and 6 bases at J, leaving 1 base unmatched. Germline loops: CDR1 DFQATT, CDR2 SNEGSKA (reference sequence). The CDR3 covers 11 residues. CDR3 DNA sequence: TGCAGTGCTAGGACAGGGAATGGCTACACCTTC. It yields the protein CSARTGNGYTF.

The chain couples TRBV4-2 to TRBJ1-2; 7 bases are shared with TRBD1. The CDR3 is 13 residues long. The V gene's germline CDR1 is LGHNA and CDR2 YNFKEQ. V shed 4 bases, J shed 8 bases, and the junction held 7 bases outside the gene matches. Written as DNA, the CDR3 is TGTGCCAGCAGCCCCAACAGGGGAGGCGGCTACACCTTC. Translation: CASSPNRGGGYTF.

This sequence joins TRBV12-3 or TRBV12-4 and TRBJ1-1, with D unresolved. V was clipped by 7 bases and J by 11 bases, with 20 bases between them. The CDR3 has 13 amino acids. The DNA of the CDR3 is TGTGCCAGCAATGCTCCGGGATCACTAAGGGCTTTCTTT. The encoded protein is CASNAPGSLRAFF.

The chain employs TRBV5-8 and TRBJ2-3; D unresolved. Trimming took off 0 bases at V and 0 bases at J, with 8 bases between the two ends. The germline CDR1 and CDR2 sequences are SGHTS and YDEGEE. The length of the CDR3 is 15 residues. The CDR3: CASSLGHSSTDTQYF. DNA for the CDR3: TGTGCCAGCAGCTTGGGGCATTCTAGCACAGATACGCAGTATTTT. Variable domain in full (rest from reference TRBV5-8 and TRBJ2-3): EAGVTQSPTHLIKTRGQQATLRCSPISGHTSVYWYQQALGLGLQFLLWYDEGEERNRGNFPPRFSGRQFPNYSSELNVNALELEDSALYLCASSLGHSSTDTQYFGPGTRLTVL.

This clone was found once. The chain combines TRBV10-3 with TRBJ1-2; 12 bases fit TRBD1. The CDR3 consists of 13 residues. CDR1 ENHRY and CDR2 SYGVKD come from the germline V gene. J was trimmed by 6 bases and V by 6 bases; bases with no gene match: 2. In nucleotides, the CDR3 is TGTGCCATCAGGGGACAGGGGGCGGATGGCTACACCTTC. It is translated as CAIRGQGADGYTF.

The chain employs TRBV6-5 and TRBJ1-6; D is perhaps TRBD1 (5 bases). This CDR3 spans 16 amino acids. V lost 1 base, J lost 7 bases, and 14 bases lay in between. Germline V gene sequence: CDR1 MNHEY, CDR2 SVGAGI. CDR3 DNA sequence: TGTGCCAGCAGTTACTGGATGGGGCTAGGCAATTCACCCCTCCACTTT. Its protein is CASSYWMGLGNSPLHF.

The chain joins TRBV5-1 to TRBJ1-1; 8 bases fit TRBD1. The J segment lost 5 bases and the V segment lost 2 bases, leaving 5 bases of the junction unmatched. Germline lookup yields CDR1 SGHRS and CDR2 YFSETQ. CDR3 size: 14 residues. CDR3 sequence: CASSFEQGETEAFF. The CDR3, as DNA: TGCGCCAGCAGCTTCGAACAGGGGGAGACTGAAGCTTTCTTT. Complete variable domain (other parts from reference TRBV5-1 and TRBJ1-1): KAGVTQTPRYLIKTRGQQVTLSCSPISGHRSVSWYQQTPGQGLQFLFEYFSETQRNKGNFPGRFSGRQFSNSRSEMNVSTLELGDSALYLCASSFEQGETEAFFGQGTRLTVV.

This clone was seen more than once but under ten times. The J gene is TRBJ1-1, the V gene TRBV23-1; D may be TRBD1 (5 bases). TRBV23-1 is filed as an ORF, its function uncertain. With 0 bases removed from V and 0 bases from J, the gap between germline ends came to 8 bases. The CDR3 covers 15 residues. The CDR3 loop reads CASSQSGGLNTEAFF. CDR3 nucleotide sequence: TGCGCCAGCAGTCAATCGGGGGGATTGAACACTGAAGCTTTCTTT.

This rearrangement joins TRBV4-2 to TRBJ2-5; 9 nucleotides match TRBD2. This CDR3 is built from 18 residues. Germline CDR1 LGHNA, CDR2 YNFKEQ. After removal of 0 bases from V and 2 bases from J, the junction contained 10 bases not matched to a gene. The CDR3 region is CASSQELAGSPGQETQYF. The CDR3 DNA reads TGTGCCAGCAGCCAAGAGCTAGCGGGGAGCCCGGGGCAAGAGACCCAGTACTTC.

In this sample, this clone turned up once. The CDR3 nucleotides read TGTGCCAGCAGCCAAGATCTGAGGACTGAAGCTTTCTTT. Amino acids: CASSQDLRTEAFF. The chain has TRBV4-2 and TRBJ1-1; D remains ambiguous. Trimming stripped 0 bases from V and 5 bases from J, with 7 bases between. CDR1 is LGHNA, CDR2 YNFKEQ, per germline. The CDR3 is 13 residues long.

The chain recombines TRBV15 with TRBJ2-3; the D gene is possibly TRBD1 (6 bases). V was pared by 0 bases and J by 11 bases, with 18 bases between. Germline CDR1 LNHNV, CDR2 YYDKDF (reference sequence). The CDR3 is 15 amino acids. This CDR3 reads CATSRDRSGAEGQYF. The CDR3 DNA is TGTGCCACCAGCAGAGATAGGTCAGGGGCCGAAGGGCAGTATTTT.

The sample holds one count of this clone. V gene TRBV6-4 combines with J gene TRBJ2-1, with 7 bases matching TRBD1. J was trimmed by 2 bases and V by 3 bases; bases with no gene match: 7. The CDR3 has 16 amino acids. CDR1 and CDR2 from the germline V gene are MRHNA and SNTAGT. This CDR3 reads CASSEEDRVPYNEQFF. The CDR3 DNA reads TGTGCCAGCAGTGAGGAAGACAGGGTCCCCTACAATGAGCAGTTCTTC.

Written as DNA, the CDR3 is TGTGCCAGCCTTAAAACAGCTCCTTATGGCTACACCTTC. Translation: CASLKTAPYGYTF. The chain carries TRBV28 and TRBJ1-2, with D unresolved. V lost 8 bases to trimming and J lost 5 bases, with 15 bases between them. The CDR3 length is 13 residues. Germline V gene sequence: CDR1 MDHEN, CDR2 SYDVKM.

The chain employs TRBV3-1 (or the pseudogene TRBV3-2) and TRBJ2-1; no clear D. Looked up from germline, CDR1 is LGHDT and CDR2 is YNNKEL (reference sequence). The V gene lost 4 bases and the J gene lost 0 bases, with 10 bases spanning the gap. There are 15 residues in the CDR3. CDR3 sequence: CASSPGGGSYNEQFF. CDR3 bases: TGTGCCAGCAGCCCCGGTGGCGGCTCCTACAATGAGCAGTTCTTC.